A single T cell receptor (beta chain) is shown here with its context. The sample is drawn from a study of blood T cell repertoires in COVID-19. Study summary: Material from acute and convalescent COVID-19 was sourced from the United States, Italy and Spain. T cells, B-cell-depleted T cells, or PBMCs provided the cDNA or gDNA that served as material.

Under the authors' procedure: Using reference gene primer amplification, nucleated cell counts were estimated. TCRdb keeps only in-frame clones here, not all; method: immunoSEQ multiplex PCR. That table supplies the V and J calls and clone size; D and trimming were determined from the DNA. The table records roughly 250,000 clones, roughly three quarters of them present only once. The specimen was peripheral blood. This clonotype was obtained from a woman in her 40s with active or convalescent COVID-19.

CDR3: CASSPPDRDYGYTF. As DNA, the CDR3 is TGTGCCAGCAGCCCCCCGGACAGGGACTATGGCTACACCTTC. The V and J genes are TRBV7-9 and TRBJ1-2; 8 bases line up with TRBD1. From germline, CDR1 is SEHNR and CDR2 FQNEAQ (reference sequence). J lost 3 bases, V lost 5 bases, and 5 bases had no gene match. CDR3 size: 14 residues.